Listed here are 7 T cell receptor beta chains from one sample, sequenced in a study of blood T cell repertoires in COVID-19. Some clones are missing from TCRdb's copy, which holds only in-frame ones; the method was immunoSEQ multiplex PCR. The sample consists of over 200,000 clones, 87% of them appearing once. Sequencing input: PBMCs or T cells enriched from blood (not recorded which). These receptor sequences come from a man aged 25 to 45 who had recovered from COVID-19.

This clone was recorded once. CDR3 protein: CASSFVAQGWGEQYF. For the CDR3, the DNA is TGTGCCAGTAGTTTCGTCGCACAGGGGTGGGGCGAGCAGTACTTC. The genes are TRBV19 and TRBJ2-7, with 7 bases aligning to TRBD1. CDR1 is LNHDA, CDR2 SQIVND, per germline (reference sequence). The CDR3 consists of 15 residues. The J segment lost 6 bases and the V segment lost 5 bases, leaving 13 bases of the junction unmatched.

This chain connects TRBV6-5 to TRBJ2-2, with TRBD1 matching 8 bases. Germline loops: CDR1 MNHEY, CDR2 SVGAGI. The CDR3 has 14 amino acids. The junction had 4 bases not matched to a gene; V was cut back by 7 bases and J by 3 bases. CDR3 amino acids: CASNRGIDTGELFF. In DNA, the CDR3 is TGTGCCAGCAACAGGGGGATAGACACCGGGGAGCTGTTTTTT.

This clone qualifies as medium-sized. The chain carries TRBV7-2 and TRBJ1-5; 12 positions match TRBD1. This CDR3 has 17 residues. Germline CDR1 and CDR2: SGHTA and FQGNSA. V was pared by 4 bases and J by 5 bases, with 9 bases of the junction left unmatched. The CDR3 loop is CASSSMGTGGAYQPQHF. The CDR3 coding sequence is TGTGCCAGCAGCTCAATGGGGACAGGGGGCGCGTATCAGCCCCAGCATTTT.

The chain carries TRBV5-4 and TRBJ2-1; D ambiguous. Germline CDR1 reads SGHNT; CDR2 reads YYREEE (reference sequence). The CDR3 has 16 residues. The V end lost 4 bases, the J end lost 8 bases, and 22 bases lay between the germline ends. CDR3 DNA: TGTGCCAGCAGCCAACGTCCCCCTTTGGTGAGCCATGAGCAGTTCTTC. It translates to CASSQRPPLVSHEQFF.

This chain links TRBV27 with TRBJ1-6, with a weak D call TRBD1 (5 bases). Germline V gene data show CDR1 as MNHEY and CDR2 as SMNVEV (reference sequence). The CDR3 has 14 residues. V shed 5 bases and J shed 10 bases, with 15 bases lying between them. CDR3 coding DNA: TGTGCCAGCAGTGCGGGGGTACAGGAATCACCCCTCCACTTT. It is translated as CASSAGVQESPLHF.

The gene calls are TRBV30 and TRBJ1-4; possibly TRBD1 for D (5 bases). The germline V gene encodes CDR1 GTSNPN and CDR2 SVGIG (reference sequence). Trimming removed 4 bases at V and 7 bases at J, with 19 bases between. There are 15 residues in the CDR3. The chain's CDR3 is CAWNDRRGASEKLFF. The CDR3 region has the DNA TGTGCCTGGAACGACCGCCGTGGGGCGAGTGAAAAACTGTTTTTT. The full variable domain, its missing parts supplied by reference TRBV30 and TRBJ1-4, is SQTIHQWPATLVQPVGSPLSLECTVEGTSNPNLYWYRQAAGRGLQLLFYSVGIGQISSEVPQNLSASRPQDRQFILSSKKLLLSDSGFYLCAWNDRRGASEKLFFGSGTQLSVL.

DNA for the CDR3: TGTGCCAGCAGCTCCACACGGCTGGGGAGTGGCTACACCTTC. This sequence encodes CASSSTRLGSGYTF. The genes are TRBV7-2 and TRBJ1-2; the D is unclear. This CDR3 spans 14 amino acids. Trimming took 4 bases from V and 7 from J, leaving 16 bases between them. CDR1 and CDR2 (germline): SGHTA, FQGNSA. Drawing the rest from reference TRBV7-2 and TRBJ1-2, the complete variable domain is GAGVSQSPSNKVTEKGKDVELRCDPISGHTALYWYRQSLGQGLEFLIYFQGNSAPDKSGLPSDRFSAERTGGSVSTLTIQRTQQEDSAVYLCASSSTRLGSGYTFGSGTRLTVV.